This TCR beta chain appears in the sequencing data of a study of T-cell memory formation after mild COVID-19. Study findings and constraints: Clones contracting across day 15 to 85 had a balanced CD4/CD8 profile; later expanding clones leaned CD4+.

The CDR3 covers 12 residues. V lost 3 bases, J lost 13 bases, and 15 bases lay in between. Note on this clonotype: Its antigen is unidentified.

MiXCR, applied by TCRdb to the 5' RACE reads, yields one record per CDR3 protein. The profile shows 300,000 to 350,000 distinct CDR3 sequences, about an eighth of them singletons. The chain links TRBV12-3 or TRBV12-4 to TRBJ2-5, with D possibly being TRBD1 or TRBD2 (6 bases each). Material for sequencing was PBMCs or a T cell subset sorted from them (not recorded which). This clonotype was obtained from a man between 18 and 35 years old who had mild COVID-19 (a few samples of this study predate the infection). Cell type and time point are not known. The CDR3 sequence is CASSFWGAHPYF. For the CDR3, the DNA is TGTGCCAGCAGTTTTTGGGGGGCTCACCCGTACTTC.